This TCR beta chain was found in a study of T cells in Graves' hyperthyroidism and ophthalmopathy. What was amplified from RNA transcripts were TCR beta CDR3 regions. HTBI primers were used for first-round RT-PCR of the TCR CDR3. MiXCR was run by TCRdb on the multiplex PCR reads, yielding one entry per CDR3 protein. The table lists around 300,000 distinct CDR3 sequences, approximately 14% of them singletons. Hyperthyroidism of Graves' type that showed no ophthalmopathy progression within 18 months was stable. The study excluded patients with uncontrolled infection, other autoimmune disease, pregnancy or lactation. Orbital computed tomography, thyroid ultrasound, serum thyroxine and TRAb, and clinical symptoms together informed the diagnoses. This clonotype was recorded at least ten times. The sequencing input was blood. The receptor comes from a woman aged 40 to 50 with Graves' hyperthyroidism.

CDR3 sequence: CASSPDSGALLYEQYF. In DNA form, the CDR3 reads TGTGCCAGCAGTCCAGATTCGGGAGCCCTCCTCTACGAGCAGTACTTC. The chain has TRBV28 and TRBJ2-7; D might be TRBD2 (6 bases). The germline V gene encodes CDR1 MDHEN and CDR2 SYDVKM. The ends were cut back, 5 bases at V and 3 bases at J, with 20 bases in the middle. This CDR3 spans 16 amino acids.